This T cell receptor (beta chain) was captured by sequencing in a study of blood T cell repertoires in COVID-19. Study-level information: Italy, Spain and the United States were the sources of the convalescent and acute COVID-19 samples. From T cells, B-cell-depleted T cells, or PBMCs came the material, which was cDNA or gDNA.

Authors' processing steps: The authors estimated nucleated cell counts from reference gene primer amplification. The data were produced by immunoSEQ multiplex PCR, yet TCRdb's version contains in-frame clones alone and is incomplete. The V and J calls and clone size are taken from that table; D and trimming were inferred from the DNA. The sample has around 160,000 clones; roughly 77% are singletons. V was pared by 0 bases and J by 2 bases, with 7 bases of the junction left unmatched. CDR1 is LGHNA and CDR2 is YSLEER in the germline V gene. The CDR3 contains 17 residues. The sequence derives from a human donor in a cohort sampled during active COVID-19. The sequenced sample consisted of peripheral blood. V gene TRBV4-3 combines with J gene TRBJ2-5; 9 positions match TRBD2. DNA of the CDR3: TGCGCCAGCAGCCAAGATCGGAGTCTAGCGGGACAAGAGACCCAGTACTTC. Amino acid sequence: CASSQDRSLAGQETQYF.